This record covers a single T cell receptor beta chain. The antigen remains unidentified. Genomic DNA was employed as the template in profiling TCR beta VDJ and CDR3. TCRdb analysed the reads with MiXCR anew, one entry per CDR3 protein. The data contain 150,000 to 200,000 distinct CDR3 sequences, around 65% of them singletons. V lost 6 bases and J lost 1, with 10 bases in between. CDR3 size: 14 residues. Germline V CDR1 and CDR2: LNHDA, SQIVND (reference sequence). These data belong to a study of CD8+CD57+ T cells in acquired aplastic anemia. Study-level background: Across the sorted CD4+ and CD8+ cells, DNA amounts averaged about 3 ug.

Study-wide points: Common to patients and controls were roughly 30 CD8+ CDR3 sequences.

Sequencing used sorted CD4+, CD8+, or CD8+CD57+ T cells (not recorded which) from PBMCs. This receptor was obtained from a human donor with severe aplastic anemia or a healthy control (not recorded which). This rearrangement joins TRBV19 to TRBJ1-5, with D possibly being TRBD1 (6 bases). The CDR3 is CASRRTVSNQPQHF. As DNA, the CDR3 is TGTGCCAGTAGGAGGACAGTGAGCAATCAGCCCCAGCATTTT.